These 17 T cell receptor beta chains share one sample of origin, sequenced in a study of cytomegalovirus exposure and HLA in healthy donors. PCR used 60 Vbeta primers and 13 Jbeta primers. The table came from immunoSEQ multiplex PCR; TCRdb's copy has only in-frame clones and leaves some out. The repertoire holds 110,000 or so clones, with over 75% as singletons. Sequences were obtained from PBMCs. The source of these receptors is a man aged 35 to 55 in good health and CMV-seronegative.

The rearrangement joins TRBV7-9 to TRBJ1-2; 7 nucleotides line up with TRBD1. Germline V gene sequence: CDR1 SEHNR, CDR2 FQNEAQ (reference sequence). The CDR3 is 14 residues long. V shed 5 bases, J shed 4 bases, and the junction held 7 bases outside the gene matches. CDR3 DNA: TGTGCCAGCAGCGCGACAGGGCATGGCTATGGCTACACCTTC. Amino acids: CASSATGHGYGYTF.

The chain couples TRBV27 to TRBJ1-1; D is ambiguous. With 0 bases removed from V and 4 bases from J, the gap between germline ends came to 6 bases. This CDR3 region has 13 residues. Germline V CDR1 and CDR2: MNHEY, SMNVEV (reference sequence). The DNA of the CDR3 is TGTGCCAGCAGTTTATCCTTCCGCACTGAAGCTTTCTTT. It is translated as CASSLSFRTEAFF.

V and J are TRBV2 and TRBJ1-3, with 10 bases aligning to TRBD1. V gave up 5 bases and J gave up 2 bases; unmatched junction bases: 3. CDR3 length: 15 amino acids. CDR1 and CDR2 from the germline V gene are SNHLY and FYNNEI. The chain's CDR3 is CASSSGTGAGNTIYF. The DNA of the CDR3 is TGTGCCAGCAGTTCCGGGACAGGGGCTGGAAACACCATATATTTT.

Only a few counts were recorded for this clone. V is TRBV5-1 and J is TRBJ2-5; D remains unclear. The CDR3 totals 14 residues. Trimming stripped 2 bases from V and 1 base from J, with 9 bases between. Germline V gives CDR1 SGHRS, CDR2 YFSETQ. The CDR3 region has the DNA TGCGCCAGCAGCTTCGGTAACAGCCAAGAGACCCAGTACTTC. It yields the protein CASSFGNSQETQYF.

The rearrangement joins TRBV29-1 to TRBJ2-1; 15 nucleotides align to TRBD2. In germline, CDR1 is SQVTM, CDR2 ANQGSEA. The ends lost 4 bases at V and 5 bases at J; junction bases unmatched: 9. The CDR3 loop spans 17 amino acids. CDR3 nucleotides: TGCAGCGTTGGGTCCGGACTAGCGGGAGGGCCTGACAATGAGCAGTTCTTC. The encoded protein is CSVGSGLAGGPDNEQFF.

This clone turned up a few times. This chain joins TRBV11-3 and TRBJ2-1; D call uncertain. In germline, CDR1 is SGHNT, CDR2 YENEEA. The V gene lost 3 bases and the J gene lost 8 bases, with 8 bases spanning the gap. This CDR3 region has 12 residues. The CDR3 nucleotides are TGTGCCAGCAGCTTCTCCGGGTATGAGCAGTTCTTC. It encodes CASSFSGYEQFF.

This rearrangement joins TRBV7-9 to TRBJ1-2; D is uncertain. Trimming shortened V by 3 bases and J by 5 bases, and 13 bases separated the two germline ends. This CDR3 has 14 residues. Germline assignment: CDR1 SEHNR and CDR2 FQNEAQ (reference sequence). The CDR3 reads CASSLSGSIYGYTF. DNA of the CDR3: TGTGCCAGCAGCTTGTCGGGGAGTATTTATGGCTACACCTTC.

This sequence joins TRBV7-6 and TRBJ2-5; TRBD2 is a possible D gene (5 bases). The CDR3 has 13 residues. The V end lost 1 base, the J end lost 5 bases, and 8 bases lay between the germline ends. Germline CDR1 SGHVS, CDR2 FNYEAQ. Written as DNA, the CDR3 is TGTGCCAGCAGCTTAGGAGGGCTGGAGACCCAGTACTTC. It is translated as CASSLGGLETQYF.

The gene calls are TRBV7-9 and TRBJ2-1; 16 nucleotides match TRBD2. This CDR3 region has 16 residues. J was trimmed by 9 bases and V by 1 base; bases with no gene match: 3. Per the germline V gene, CDR1 is SEHNR and CDR2 is FQNEAQ (reference sequence). The CDR3 DNA follows: TGTGCCAGCAGCTTAGGAGGGACTAGCGGGAGGGGTGAGCAGTTCTTC. The encoded protein is CASSLGGTSGRGEQFF.

On this clone: The germline gene is not matched at one end of the junction; a read error may be the cause. This chain links TRBV30 with TRBJ2-3, with D possibly matching TRBD2 (5 bases). This CDR3 has 13 amino acids. Germline V gives CDR1 GTSNPN, CDR2 SVGIG (reference sequence). The CDR3 sequence is CAWSPAGTDTQYF. The CDR3 nucleotides read TGTGCCTGGAGTCCCGCGGGCACTGATACGCAGTATTTT.

The CDR3 here is CASSQAQSTDTQYF. The CDR3 coding sequence is TGCGCCAGCAGCCAAGCACAGAGCACAGATACGCAGTATTTT. The chain has TRBV4-3 and TRBJ2-3; D is ambiguous. This CDR3 region has 14 residues. Germline V lookup: CDR1 LGHNA, CDR2 YSLEER. V was cut by 1 base and J by 0 bases, with 5 bases left in between.

A single count supports this clone. The rearrangement uses TRBV2 and TRBJ1-3, with D possibly TRBD1 on 6 matching bases. Per the germline V gene, CDR1 is SNHLY and CDR2 is FYNNEI. Trimming removed 2 bases from V and 4 bases from J, with 6 bases in between. This CDR3 is built from 13 residues. The CDR3 DNA is TGTGCCAGCAGTGAACAGGGGGGAAACACCATATATTTT. Its translation: CASSEQGGNTIYF.

The rearrangement links TRBV11-2 to TRBJ1-3; 11 bases map to TRBD1. CDR3 size: 15 residues. Per germline, CDR1 SGHAT and CDR2 FQNNGV. After removal of 1 base from V and 6 bases from J, the junction contained 2 bases not matched to a gene. The CDR3 DNA follows: TGTGCCAGCAGCTTAGGGACAGGGGGCGAAAACACCATATATTTT. The encoded protein is CASSLGTGGENTIYF.

The chain combines TRBV5-1 with TRBJ1-6; 9 bases align to TRBD1. Germline CDR1 SGHRS, CDR2 YFSETQ. The CDR3 loop spans 18 amino acids. V was pared by 4 bases and J by 9 bases, with 17 bases of the junction left unmatched. CDR3 amino acids: CASSLQGGQGIITSPLHF. In nucleotides, the CDR3 is TGCGCCAGCAGCCTGCAAGGGGGACAGGGTATTATTACTTCACCCCTCCACTTT.

This chain joins TRBV19 and TRBJ2-5; D unresolved. In germline, CDR1 is LNHDA, CDR2 SQIVND (reference sequence). V was clipped by 0 bases and J by 5 bases, with 4 bases between them. This CDR3 is built from 12 residues. The chain's CDR3 is CASSIDEETQYF. The DNA of the CDR3 is TGTGCCAGTAGTATAGACGAGGAGACCCAGTACTTC.

V gene TRBV7-6 combines with J gene TRBJ2-7, with 9 positions matching TRBD2. V was clipped by 1 base and J by 3 bases; unmatched bases: 7. The CDR3 has 16 amino acids. Germline loops: CDR1 SGHVS, CDR2 FNYEAQ. The CDR3 sequence is CASSLGASGAIYEQYF. Written as DNA, the CDR3 is TGTGCCAGCAGCTTAGGGGCTAGCGGGGCCATCTACGAGCAGTACTTC.

The genes are TRBV15 and TRBJ2-5; TRBD2 is a possible D gene (6 bases). Judging by the DNA end, TRBJ2-7 fits better; the J call may be wrong. The CDR3 sequence is 14 residues long. CDR1 is LNHNV and CDR2 is YYDKDF in the germline V gene (reference sequence). The CDR3 region has the DNA TGTGCCACCAGAGCGAGGGAGGACTCCTACGAGCAGTACTTC. Translating it yields CATRAREDSYEQYF.